Below are 8 T cell receptor beta chains sequenced from a single sample in a study of identical twins. MiXCR, run by TCRdb on the 5' RACE reads, gives a single entry per CDR3 protein. The sample has roughly 18,000 distinct CDR3 sequences, approximately 70% seen once; the top ten hold 5.5% to 7%. Sequencing was carried out using memory (CD45RO+) T cells sorted from blood. These receptor sequences come from a woman under 30 in good health. This table probably holds off-target reads from a library built for another chain.

The V and J genes are TRBV19 and TRBJ2-6; TRBD1 is a possible D gene (6 bases). Trimming cost V 2 bases and J 0 bases, with 11 bases left between them. The CDR3 is made up of 17 amino acids. CDR1 is LNHDA and CDR2 is SQIVND in the germline V gene (reference sequence). CDR3 nucleotide sequence: TGTGCCAGTAGTATAAGGACAGCGTCCTCTGGGGCCAACGTCCTGACTTTC. Its protein is CASSIRTASSGANVLTF.

This clonotype was seen more than once but under ten times. The V and J genes are TRBV2 and TRBJ2-7; 8 bases align to TRBD2. Germline V gene sequence: CDR1 SNHLY, CDR2 FYNNEI. CDR3 length equals 13 residues. J lost 11 bases, V lost 0 bases, and 6 bases had no gene match. DNA for the CDR3: TGTGCCAGCAGTGAAGCGCTTCATAGCGGGGAGTACTTC. Protein product: CASSEALHSGEYF.

V usage is TRBV6-5 and J usage is TRBJ2-3; 7 bases are a match to TRBD2. Germline V CDR1 and CDR2: MNHEY, SVGAGI. V was clipped by 0 bases and J by 6 bases; unmatched bases: 6. This CDR3 comprises 15 residues. The DNA of the CDR3 is TGTGCCAGCAGTTACTCTGCGGGAGAACCCGATACGCAGTATTTT. This translates into CASSYSAGEPDTQYF.

The chain uses TRBV29-1 and TRBJ2-5; either TRBD1 or TRBD2 may fit D (5 bases each). In germline, CDR1 is SQVTM, CDR2 ANQGSEA. The CDR3 has 14 residues. V shed 4 bases and J shed 2 bases, with 14 bases lying between them. This CDR3 reads CSVGGRLWQETQYF. Written as DNA, the CDR3 is TGCAGCGTTGGGGGACGCCTCTGGCAAGAGACCCAGTACTTC.

The V gene is TRBV11-3, the J gene TRBJ2-1; D gene uncertain. Germline V gene data show CDR1 as SGHNT and CDR2 as YENEEA. The CDR3 loop spans 14 amino acids. Trimming took 1 base from V and 1 from J, leaving 5 bases between them. The CDR3 loop is CASSLGRSYNEQFF. The CDR3 region has the DNA TGTGCCAGCAGCTTAGGTCGATCCTACAATGAGCAGTTCTTC.

The chain employs TRBV2 and TRBJ1-2; 8 bases are a match to TRBD1. This CDR3 has 14 residues. J was trimmed by 4 bases and V by 6 bases; bases with no gene match: 7. Germline V lookup: CDR1 SNHLY, CDR2 FYNNEI. DNA for the CDR3: TGTGCCAGCAGCGACAGGGGCGGGACCTATGGCTACACCTTC. Translation: CASSDRGGTYGYTF. Together with reference TRBV2 and TRBJ1-2, the CDR3 gives the full variable domain: EPEVTQTPSHQVTQMGQEVILRCVPISNHLYFYWYRQILGQKVEFLVSFYNNEISEKSEIFDDQFSVERPDGSNFTLKIRSTKLEDSAMYFCASSDRGGTYGYTFGSGTRLTVV.

In its sample, this clonotype was seen a few times. The genes are TRBV6-2 or TRBV6-3 and TRBJ2-7; no definite D call. V lost 6 bases to trimming and J lost 6 bases, with 9 bases between them. CDR1 is MNHEY and CDR2 is SVGEGT in the germline V gene. This CDR3 is 11 amino acids long. CDR3 sequence (DNA): TGTGCCAGCAGCCAACGGTTCGAGCAGTACTTC. This codes for CASSQRFEQYF.

The chain links TRBV20-1 to TRBJ2-3, with 8 bases identical to TRBD2. The CDR3 is 15 amino acids. V shed 0 bases, J shed 4 bases, and the junction held 6 bases outside the gene matches. Germline V gene lookup returns CDR1 DFQATT and CDR2 SNEGSKA (reference sequence). CDR3: CSARDWAGGADTQYF. CDR3 nucleotides: TGCAGTGCTAGAGATTGGGCGGGAGGTGCAGATACGCAGTATTTT.